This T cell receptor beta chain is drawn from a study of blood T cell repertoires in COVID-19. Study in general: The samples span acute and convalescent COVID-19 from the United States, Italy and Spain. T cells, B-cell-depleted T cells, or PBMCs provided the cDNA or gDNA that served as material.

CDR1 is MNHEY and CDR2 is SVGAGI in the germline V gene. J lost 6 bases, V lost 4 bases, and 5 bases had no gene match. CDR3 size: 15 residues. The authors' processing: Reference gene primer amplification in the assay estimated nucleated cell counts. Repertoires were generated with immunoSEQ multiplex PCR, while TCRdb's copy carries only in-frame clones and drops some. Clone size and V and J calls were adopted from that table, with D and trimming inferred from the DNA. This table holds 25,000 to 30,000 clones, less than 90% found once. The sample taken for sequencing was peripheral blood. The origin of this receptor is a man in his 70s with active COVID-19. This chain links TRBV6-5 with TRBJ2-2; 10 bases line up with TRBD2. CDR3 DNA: TGTGCCAGCAGTTCGTCAACTAGCGGGGCCGGGGAGCTGTTTTTT. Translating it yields CASSSSTSGAGELFF.